This T cell receptor (beta chain) was found in a study of blood T cells in healthy people across ages. General study findings and limits: TCR beta diversity was tightly associated with the proportion of naive T cells.

As concerns this clonotype: The target antigen is unknown.

A minimum of 7 million PBMCs was isolated per sample. The CDR3 extends over 13 amino acids. CDR1 and CDR2 (germline): DFQATT, SNEGSKA (reference sequence). V was shortened by 6 bases and J by 10 bases, with 21 bases between the two germline ends. The second PCR ran roughly 7 to 12 cycles with a sample-barcoded 5' primer and J-beta primers. TCRdb recomputed calls from the 5' RACE reads with MiXCR, one row per CDR3 protein. The sample contains 600,000 to 850,000 distinct CDR3 sequences, just under 25% of which appear only once. These data also featured in a second study, about T cells of mothers and their children. That paper notes: Related mother and child pairs showed slightly greater overlap (not significant) than unrelated pairs did.

The J gene is TRBJ1-1, the V gene TRBV20-1; no definite D call. This clonotype was sampled from a boy between 5 and 17 years old in good health. The specimen was blood. CDR3 residues: CSAPTLGIERAFF. CDR3 in DNA: TGCAGTGCCCCTACTTTAGGGATAGAACGAGCTTTCTTT.